This passage covers 28 T cell receptor beta chains from one sample sequenced in a study of T cells in Graves' hyperthyroidism and ophthalmopathy. Amplification targeted TCR beta CDR3 regions from RNA transcripts. First-round RT-PCR targeting the TCR CDR3 was performed with the HTBI primer set. A single record per CDR3 protein comes from TCRdb applying MiXCR to the multiplex PCR reads. Seen here are 650,000 to 750,000 distinct CDR3 sequences, 14% observed once, and the top ten hold around 9.6%. The sequenced sample was blood. The receptor set was obtained from a woman in her late teens or twenties with Graves' hyperthyroidism.

V usage is TRBV4-1 and J usage is TRBJ1-5; 9 nucleotides line up with TRBD1. Per the germline V gene, CDR1 is MGHRA and CDR2 is YSYEKL. V was clipped by 4 bases and J by 4 bases; unmatched bases: 5. The CDR3 is 15 residues long. In DNA form, the CDR3 reads TGCGCCAGCAGCCCGACAGGGGGTAGAAATCAGCCCCAGCATTTT. The encoded protein is CASSPTGGRNQPQHF.

On this clonotype itself: A much larger clone lies one base from this, so it may be a read error. This chain joins TRBV3-1 and TRBJ2-1, with 8 bases that match TRBD2. Germline CDR1 and CDR2: LGHDT and YNNKEL (reference sequence). The CDR3 sequence is 16 residues long. The CDR3 is CASGQELAVTYNEQFF. The CDR3 nucleotides are TGTGCCAGCGGCCAAGAACTAGCGGTTACCTACAATGAGCAGTTCTTC.

This clonotype was recorded a few times. J is TRBJ2-5 and V is TRBV4-3; 12 positions match TRBD1. Germline V gene sequence: CDR1 LGHNA, CDR2 YSLEER. There are 19 residues in the CDR3. The V and J ends lost 4 bases and 4 bases, in that order; junction bases with no gene match: 16. In DNA form, the CDR3 reads TGCGCCAGCAGCCCGGGACAGGGGGCGCGGGCGGGAGGGCGAGAGACCCAGTACTTC. Encoded protein: CASSPGQGARAGGRETQYF.

Many counts were recorded for this clonotype. This rearrangement joins TRBV2 to TRBJ1-5, with 8 bases matching TRBD1. The CDR3 spans 15 residues. Per germline, CDR1 SNHLY and CDR2 FYNNEI. J gave up 4 bases and V 4 bases, and 6 bases lay outside the gene matches. The CDR3 coding sequence is TGTGCCAGCAGTGCTGACAGGGGCGTGAATCAGCCCCAGCATTTT. Translated: CASSADRGVNQPQHF. The complete variable domain, with remaining parts taken from reference TRBV2 and TRBJ1-5, reads EPEVTQTPSHQVTQMGQEVILRCVPISNHLYFYWYRQILGQKVEFLVSFYNNEISEKSEIFDDQFSVERPDGSNFTLKIRSTKLEDSAMYFCASSADRGVNQPQHFGDGTRLSIL.

The sample holds many counts of this clonotype. The chain recombines TRBV6-5 with TRBJ2-5, with TRBD2 matching over 9 bases. Germline V lookup: CDR1 MNHEY, CDR2 SVGAGI. J gave up 0 bases and V 7 bases, and 3 bases lay outside the gene matches. The CDR3 runs 14 residues. The CDR3 bases are TGTGCCAGCACGACTAGCGGATACCAAGAGACCCAGTACTTC. Translated, it gives CASTTSGYQETQYF.

This clonotype appeared many times. V usage is TRBV7-2 and J usage is TRBJ2-1; 9 positions match TRBD1. Germline CDR1 is SGHTA and CDR2 is FQGNSA. This CDR3 is built from 15 residues. V lost 3 bases to trimming and J lost 6 bases; unmatched junction nucleotides: 6. The CDR3 DNA reads as TGTGCCAGCAGCTTTTTGTACAGGGGGCGCAATGAGCAGTTCTTC. This encodes CASSFLYRGRNEQFF.

This clonotype has ten or more counts. The CDR3 region is CASSLTLAEDNEQFF. The CDR3 nucleotides are TGCGCCAGCAGCTTGACACTAGCGGAGGACAATGAGCAGTTCTTC. This chain joins TRBV5-1 and TRBJ2-1; 8 nucleotides agree with TRBD2. The V gene end was trimmed by 1 base and the J gene end by 5 bases; junction bases not matched to a gene: 5. The CDR3 is 15 residues long. Per germline, CDR1 SGHRS and CDR2 YFSETQ. The entire variable domain, with the rest obtained from reference TRBV5-1 and TRBJ2-1, is as follows: KAGVTQTPRYLIKTRGQQVTLSCSPISGHRSVSWYQQTPGQGLQFLFEYFSETQRNKGNFPGRFSGRQFSNSRSEMNVSTLELGDSALYLCASSLTLAEDNEQFFGPGTRLTVL.

This clonotype was recorded at least ten times. The DNA of the CDR3 is TGTGCCAGCAGCCCTTGGTCGACTAGCGGGAGCCGAGAGACCCAGTACTTC. Its translation: CASSPWSTSGSRETQYF. V and J are TRBV14 and TRBJ2-5; 12 nucleotides agree with TRBD2. V was clipped by 4 bases and J by 4 bases; unmatched bases: 10. Germline V gives CDR1 SGHDN, CDR2 FVKESK. This CDR3 contains 17 residues.

This clonotype has just a few counts. The chain joins TRBV29-1 to TRBJ2-7; D may be TRBD1 (5 bases). The CDR3 consists of 14 residues. Germline CDR1 and CDR2: SQVTM and ANQGSEA. Trimming took 2 bases from V and 3 from J, leaving 14 bases between them. The CDR3 region has the DNA TGCAGCGTTGAAATCAGGGCTAGATACTACGAGCAGTACTTC. As protein: CSVEIRARYYEQYF.

This clonotype was recorded many times. This chain links TRBV6-2 or TRBV6-3 with TRBJ1-2; possible D gene TRBD1, 5 bases. The CDR3 consists of 16 residues. Trimming removed 1 base from V and 4 bases from J, with 16 bases in between. Per germline, CDR1 MNHEY and CDR2 SVGEGT. CDR3 coding DNA: TGTGCCAGCAGTTACTACTTAATGCGGGGACCCTATGGCTACACCTTC. This sequence encodes CASSYYLMRGPYGYTF.

The table lists this clonotype with many counts. The chain carries TRBV11-3 and TRBJ2-1; 7 positions match TRBD2. The V and J ends lost 4 bases and 5 bases, in that order; junction bases with no gene match: 11. This CDR3 region has 16 residues. CDR1 and CDR2 from the germline V gene are SGHNT and YENEEA. The CDR3 protein is CASSSSSGIIHNEQFF. CDR3 DNA sequence: TGTGCCAGCAGCTCCTCAAGCGGGATTATCCACAATGAGCAGTTCTTC.

This clonotype has just a few counts. The V gene is TRBV4-3, the J gene TRBJ1-2, with TRBD1 identical over 8 bases. CDR1 is LGHNA and CDR2 is YSLEER in the germline V gene. This CDR3 has 15 amino acids. Trimming cost V 8 bases and J 6 bases; bases outside gene matches: 14. This CDR3 reads CASAPRARGPDGYTF. DNA of the CDR3: TGCGCCAGCGCCCCGAGGGCCAGGGGGCCGGATGGCTACACCTTC.

In this sample, this clonotype turned up many times. V usage is TRBV14 and J usage is TRBJ2-7; 11 nucleotides align to TRBD2. This CDR3 has 17 residues. V gave up 0 bases and J gave up 6 bases; unmatched junction bases: 10. Germline lookup yields CDR1 SGHDN and CDR2 FVKESK. The CDR3 loop reads CASSQDLFLAGGSEQYF. The CDR3 nucleotides are TGTGCCAGCAGCCAAGATCTATTCCTAGCGGGAGGTAGCGAGCAGTACTTC.

This clonotype was counted ten times or more. V usage is TRBV2 and J usage is TRBJ2-3, with 7 bases fitting TRBD2. Germline CDR1 and CDR2: SNHLY and FYNNEI. The CDR3 extends over 16 amino acids. V shed 6 bases, J shed 0 bases, and the junction held 9 bases outside the gene matches. The CDR3 bases are TGTGCCAGCAGAGTCGCCGAGGGAGGGAGCACAGATACGCAGTATTTT. This gives the protein CASRVAEGGSTDTQYF.

This clonotype was detected ten times or more. This chain uses TRBV2 with TRBJ1-5, with D perhaps TRBD1 (5 bases). Per germline, CDR1 SNHLY and CDR2 FYNNEI. The CDR3 runs to 15 residues. V dropped 7 bases and J dropped 0 bases, with 13 bases sitting between them. CDR3 residues: CASKGSKYSNQPQHF. The CDR3 region has the DNA TGTGCCAGCAAGGGGAGTAAGTATAGCAATCAGCCCCAGCATTTT.

The sample holds a few counts of this clonotype. The V and J genes are TRBV3-1 and TRBJ2-1, with D possibly being TRBD2 (6 bases). The CDR3 loop spans 15 amino acids. V was trimmed by 1 base and J by 4 bases, leaving 11 bases between them. The germline CDR1 and CDR2 sequences are LGHDT and YNNKEL (reference sequence). CDR3 DNA: TGTGCCAGCAGCCAAGTCGGGGGAGGATACAATGAGCAGTTCTTC. Translation gives CASSQVGGGYNEQFF.

This clonotype was picked up many times. The chain carries TRBV6-1 and TRBJ1-1; D is uncertain. The CDR3 has 15 residues. Trimming pared 3 bases from V and 5 bases from J, leaving 16 bases between. Germline values: CDR1 MNHNS, CDR2 SASEGT. In nucleotides, the CDR3 is TGTGCCAGCAGTGACGTGAGCAGAACAAGAACTGAAGCTTTCTTT. Protein product: CASSDVSRTRTEAFF.

In its sample, this clonotype was seen a few times. This sequence joins TRBV20-1 and TRBJ2-7; D is unclear. The CDR3 has 15 amino acids. Per germline, CDR1 DFQATT and CDR2 SNEGSKA (reference sequence). The V and J ends lost 2 bases and 0 bases respectively, with 14 bases between them. CDR3 protein: CSARPALPSSYEQYF. As DNA, the CDR3 is TGCAGTGCTAGACCCGCCCTCCCAAGCTCCTACGAGCAGTACTTC.

Ten or more counts support this clonotype. This chain uses TRBV12-3 or TRBV12-4 with TRBJ2-7; 11 bases are shared with TRBD2. Germline trimming cut 4 bases from V and 4 bases from J; bases unmatched to any gene: 6. There are 15 residues in the CDR3. CDR3 nucleotide sequence: TGTGCCAGCAGTTCACGACTAGCGGGACAATACGAGCAGTACTTC. It codes for CASSSRLAGQYEQYF.

This clonotype was seen a few times. The rearrangement uses TRBV7-7 and TRBJ2-1; tentative D call: TRBD2 (5 bases). The CDR3 runs to 15 residues. Germline V gene lookup returns CDR1 SSHAT and CDR2 FNYEAQ (reference sequence). The CDR3, as DNA: TGTGCTACCGCCCCTGGCCCGAGGGCGGCCAATGAGCAGTTCTTC. It translates to CATAPGPRAANEQFF. Complete variable domain (other parts from reference TRBV7-7 and TRBJ2-1): GAGVSQSPRYKVTKRGQDVTLRCDPISSHATLYWYQQALGQGPEFLTYFNYEAQPDKSGLPSDRFSAERPEGSISTLTIQRTEQRDSAMYRCATAPGPRAANEQFFGPGTRLTVL.

The gene calls are TRBV6-1 and TRBJ1-2; D is uncertain. The CDR3 consists of 14 residues. Germline CDR1 and CDR2: MNHNS and SASEGT. V shed 5 bases and J shed 3 bases, with 13 bases lying between them. CDR3 sequence reads: CASSPEEGHYGYTF. The CDR3 nucleotides read TGTGCCAGCAGTCCCGAAGAGGGTCACTATGGCTACACCTTC.

The V and J genes are TRBV10-3 and TRBJ1-5; D ambiguous. Trimming left V 3 bases short and J 3 bases short, with 3 bases between. Germline V gives CDR1 ENHRY, CDR2 SYGVKD. The CDR3 sequence is 12 residues long. This chain's CDR3 is CAISDFNQPQHF. The CDR3, as DNA: TGTGCCATCAGTGACTTCAATCAGCCCCAGCATTTT.

The sample holds many counts of this clonotype. The chain joins TRBV6-1 to TRBJ1-2, with D tentatively TRBD1 (6 bases). CDR3 length: 13 amino acids. V was shortened by 5 bases and J by 7 bases, with 14 bases between the two germline ends. CDR1 is MNHNS and CDR2 is SASEGT in the germline V gene. CDR3 bases: TGTGCCAGCAGTCAAACACAGGGACGTGGCTACACCTTC. It specifies CASSQTQGRGYTF.

The V and J genes are TRBV5-6 and TRBJ2-2; 8 nucleotides line up with TRBD2. The germline V gene encodes CDR1 SGHDT and CDR2 YYEEEE. Trimming cost V 5 bases and J 5 bases; bases outside gene matches: 8. This CDR3 has 15 residues. Written as DNA, the CDR3 is TGTGCCAGCAGGCAGGCGGGAGGTCTAACCGGGGAGCTGTTTTTT. Protein product: CASRQAGGLTGELFF. Variable domain in full (rest from reference TRBV5-6 and TRBJ2-2): DAGVTQSPTHLIKTRGQQVTLRCSPKSGHDTVSWYQQALGQGPQFIFQYYEEEERQRGNFPDRFSGHQFPNYSSELNVNALLLGDSALYLCASRQAGGLTGELFFGEGSRLTVL.

Ten or more counts support this clonotype. CDR3 residues: CASSQEKPSGRSRTYNEQFF. Written as DNA, the CDR3 is TGTGCCAGCAGCCAAGAAAAGCCTAGCGGGAGGTCTCGAACCTACAATGAGCAGTTCTTC. V and J are TRBV14 and TRBJ2-1; 11 bases map to TRBD2. This CDR3 is 20 amino acids long. V lost 0 bases, J lost 2 bases, and 12 bases stayed unmatched. Looked up from germline, CDR1 is SGHDN and CDR2 is FVKESK.

The table lists this clonotype with many counts. This chain links TRBV7-9 with TRBJ2-2; weak D call: TRBD1 (6 bases). Germline lookup yields CDR1 SEHNR and CDR2 FQNEAQ (reference sequence). The CDR3 extends over 15 amino acids. V was trimmed by 5 bases and J by 5 bases, leaving 15 bases between them. In nucleotides, the CDR3 is TGTGCCAGCAGCCCACAGGGAAAGATGACCGGGGAGCTGTTTTTT. As protein: CASSPQGKMTGELFF.

The CDR3 DNA follows: TGTGCCTGGAGCCAGGGCCTTAAGGGTCAGCCCCAGCATTTT. As protein: CAWSQGLKGQPQHF. The chain combines TRBV30 with TRBJ1-5, with a tentative D call TRBD1 (5 bases). This CDR3 contains 14 residues. Per the germline V gene, CDR1 is GTSNPN and CDR2 is SVGIG (reference sequence). V was trimmed by 3 bases and J by 6 bases, leaving 15 bases between them.

The chain joins TRBV6-9 to TRBJ2-3; D unclear. Per the germline V gene, CDR1 is MNHGY and CDR2 is SVAAGI. The CDR3 loop spans 13 amino acids. CDR3 loop: CANGLPSTDTQYF. The CDR3 DNA is TGTGCTAACGGCCTACCTAGCACAGATACGCAGTATTTT.